This T cell receptor (beta chain) was sequenced in a study of T cell changes during pregnancy in multiple sclerosis. TCRdb's copy holds only in-frame clones and misses some; the assay was immunoSEQ multiplex PCR. The sample consists of tens of thousands of clones, about nine tenths of them appearing once. This CDR3 has 12 residues. Trimming removed 2 bases from V and 9 bases from J, with 8 bases in between. Germline CDR1 and CDR2: KGHSH and LQKENI. Source: peripheral blood, taken after pregnancy. The source of this sequence is a female donor in good health, enrolled as a control in a pregnancy study. The chain couples TRBV18 to TRBJ2-1; no clear D gene. The CDR3 loop reads CASSPGRGEQFF. The DNA for the CDR3 is TGTGCCAGCTCACCAGGTCGCGGTGAGCAGTTCTTC.